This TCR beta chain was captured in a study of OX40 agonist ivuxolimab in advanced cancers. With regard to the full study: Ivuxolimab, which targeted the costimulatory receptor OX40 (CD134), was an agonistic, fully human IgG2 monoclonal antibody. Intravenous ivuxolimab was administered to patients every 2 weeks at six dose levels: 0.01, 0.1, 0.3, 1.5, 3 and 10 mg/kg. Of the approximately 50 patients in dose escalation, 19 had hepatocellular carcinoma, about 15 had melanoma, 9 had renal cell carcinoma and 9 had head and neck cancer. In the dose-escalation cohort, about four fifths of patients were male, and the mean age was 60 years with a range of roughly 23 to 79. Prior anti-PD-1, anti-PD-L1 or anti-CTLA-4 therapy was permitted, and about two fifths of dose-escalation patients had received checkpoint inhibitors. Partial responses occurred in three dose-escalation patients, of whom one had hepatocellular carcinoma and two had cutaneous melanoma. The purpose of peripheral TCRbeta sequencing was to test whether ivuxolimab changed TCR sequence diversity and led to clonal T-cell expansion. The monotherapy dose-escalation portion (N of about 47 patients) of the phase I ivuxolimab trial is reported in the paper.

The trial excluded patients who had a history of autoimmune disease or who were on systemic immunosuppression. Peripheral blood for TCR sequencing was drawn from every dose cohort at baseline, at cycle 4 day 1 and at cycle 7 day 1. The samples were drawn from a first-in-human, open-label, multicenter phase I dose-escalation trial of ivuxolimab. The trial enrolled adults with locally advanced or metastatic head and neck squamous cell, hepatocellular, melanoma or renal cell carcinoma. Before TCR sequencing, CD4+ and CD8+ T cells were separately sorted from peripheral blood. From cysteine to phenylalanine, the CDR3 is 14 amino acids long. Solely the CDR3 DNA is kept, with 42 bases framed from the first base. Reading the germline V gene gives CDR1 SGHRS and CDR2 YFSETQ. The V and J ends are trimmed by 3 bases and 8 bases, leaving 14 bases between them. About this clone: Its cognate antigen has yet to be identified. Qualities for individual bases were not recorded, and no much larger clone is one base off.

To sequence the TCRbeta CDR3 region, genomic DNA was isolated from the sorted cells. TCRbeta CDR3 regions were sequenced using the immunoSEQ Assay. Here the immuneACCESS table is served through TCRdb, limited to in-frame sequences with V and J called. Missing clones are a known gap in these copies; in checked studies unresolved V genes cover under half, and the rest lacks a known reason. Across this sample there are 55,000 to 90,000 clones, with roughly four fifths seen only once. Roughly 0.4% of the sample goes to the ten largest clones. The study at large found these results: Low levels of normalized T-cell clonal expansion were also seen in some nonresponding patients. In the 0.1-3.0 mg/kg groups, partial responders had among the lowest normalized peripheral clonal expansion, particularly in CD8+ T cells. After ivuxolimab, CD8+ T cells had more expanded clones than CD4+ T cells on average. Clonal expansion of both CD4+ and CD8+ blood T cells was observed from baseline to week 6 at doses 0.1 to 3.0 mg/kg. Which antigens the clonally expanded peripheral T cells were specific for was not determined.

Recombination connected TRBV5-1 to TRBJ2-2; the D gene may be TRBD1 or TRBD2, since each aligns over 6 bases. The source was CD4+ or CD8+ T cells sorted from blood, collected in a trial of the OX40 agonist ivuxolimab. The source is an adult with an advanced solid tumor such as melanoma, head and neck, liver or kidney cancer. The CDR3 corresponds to CASSSLGGQGELFF. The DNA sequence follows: TGCGCCAGCAGCTCCTTAGGGGGGCAAGGGGAGCTGTTTTTT. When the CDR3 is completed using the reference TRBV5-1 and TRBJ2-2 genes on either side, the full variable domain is KAGVTQTPRYLIKTRGQQVTLSCSPISGHRSVSWYQQTPGQGLQFLFEYFSETQRNKGNFPGRFSGRQFSNSRSEMNVSTLELGDSALYLCASSSLGGQGELFFGEGSRLTVL.